This is a list of T cell receptor beta chains from one sample in a study of regulatory T cells in long-lasting Graves disease. TCRdb fed the multiplex PCR reads into MiXCR, producing one record per CDR3 protein. The sample carries about 430,000 distinct CDR3 sequences, about 15% recorded once. The same sample was also used in a study of T cells in Graves' hyperthyroidism and ophthalmopathy.

Sequenced material: peripheral blood mononuclear cells (PBMCs), taken at new diagnosis, from a patient treated with antithyroid drugs. All receptors come from a woman aged 40 to 49 with Graves disease. The CDR3 runs from the conserved cysteine through the conserved F or W. The D gene is left open where the match is weak. Some rows have no size entry. The others give once, few or many, or a class for an expanded clone.

>NA|TRBJ1-5|NA|TRBV19
CASSMPPLDFLGGNQPQHF
TGTGCCAGTAGTATGCCTCCCCTTGATTTTCTGGGGGGCAATCAGCCCCAGCATTTT
>NA|TRBJ1-1|many|TRBV5-8
CASSSWGGHPGGGAFF
TGTGCCAGCAGCTCCTGGGGGGGACATCCGGGAGGTGGAGCTTTCTTT
>NA|TRBJ2-3|many|TRBV30
CAWSVSWGSGDTQYF
TGTGCCTGGAGTGTATCGTGGGGAAGCGGAGATACGCAGTATTTT
>NA|TRBJ2-3|NA|TRBV27
CSSSNQGTDTQYF
TGTTCCAGCAGTAATCAGGGCACAGATACGCAGTATTTT
>NA|TRBJ1-6|NA|TRBV3-1
CASSQDGTRGSPLHF
TGTGCCAGCAGCCAAGACGGGACGAGGGGTTCACCCCTCCACTTT
>NA|TRBJ1-1|many|TRBV29-1
CSANSGTSANTEAFF
TGCAGCGCCAACTCCGGGACTTCTGCGAACACTGAAGCTTTCTTT
>NA|TRBJ1-2|NA|TRBV6-1
CATYPRDGDYGYTF
TGTGCCACCTACCCCAGGGACGGGGACTATGGCTACACCTTC
>TRBD1|TRBJ2-7|many|TRBV28
CASNKDRISYEQYF
TGTGCCAGCAACAAGGACAGGATCTCCTACGAGCAGTACTTC
>NA|TRBJ1-1|many|TRBV28
CASKERNTEAFF
TGTGCCAGCAAAGAGAGAAACACTGAAGCTTTCTTT
>TRBD1|TRBJ2-5|few|TRBV4-3
CASSQRDSVGQETQYF
TGCGCCAGCAGCCAACGGGACAGCGTGGGCCAAGAGACCCAGTACTTC
>TRBD1|TRBJ1-2|many|TRBV27
CASSTQGGVYGYTF
TGTGCCAGCAGTACACAGGGGGGCGTCTATGGCTACACCTTC
>TRBD1|TRBJ2-7|many|TRBV28
CASSPRDRALYEQYF
TGTGCCAGCAGTCCCCGGGACAGGGCCCTCTACGAGCAGTACTTC
>TRBD1|TRBJ2-3|many|TRBV5-1
CASSSNPGQGHTDTQYF
TGCGCCAGCAGCTCAAATCCGGGACAGGGACACACAGATACGCAGTATTTT
>TRBD1|TRBJ2-7|NA|TRBV11-2
CASSLPSFGTGGLREQYF
TGTGCCAGCAGCCTCCCTAGCTTCGGGACAGGGGGACTTCGGGAGCAGTACTTC
>NA|TRBJ2-7|many|TRBV18
CASSPPGSYSEQYF
TGTGCCAGCTCCCCTCCCGGCTCGTACTCCGAGCAGTACTTC
>NA|TRBJ1-3|NA|TRBV29-1
CSVEIRNTIYF
TGCAGCGTTGAGATAAGAAACACCATATATTTT
>TRBD1|TRBJ2-5|NA|TRBV28
CASSPPPTGVGQETQYF
TGTGCCAGCAGTCCCCCCCCGACAGGGGTGGGGCAAGAGACCCAGTACTTC
>NA|TRBJ2-2|many|TRBV29-1
CSVTGPADTGELFF
TGCAGCGTCACAGGTCCCGCCGACACCGGGGAGCTGTTTTTT
>NA|TRBJ1-5|many|TRBV20-1
CSALAPNSNQPQHF
TGCAGTGCCCTGGCCCCGAATAGCAATCAGCCCCAGCATTTT
>TRBD1|TRBJ2-7|NA|TRBV28
CASTATGLSYEQYF
TGTGCCAGCACTGCGACAGGGCTCTCCTACGAGCAGTACTTC
>TRBD1|TRBJ2-3|many|TRBV5-5
CASRVGQGASWSDTQYF
TGTGCCAGCAGGGTCGGACAGGGCGCTTCCTGGTCAGATACGCAGTATTTT
>NA|TRBJ2-1|few|TRBV5-4
CASSLELADRPHNEQFF
TGTGCCAGCAGCTTGGAATTAGCGGATCGTCCCCACAATGAGCAGTTCTTC
>NA|TRBJ1-4|few|TRBV3-1
CASSQLRAEKLFF
TGTGCCAGCAGCCAATTGAGGGCCGAAAAACTGTTTTTT
>TRBD2|TRBJ2-1|NA|TRBV7-2
CASSSSGNSNEQFF
TGTGCCAGCAGTTCGAGCGGGAACTCCAATGAGCAGTTCTTC
>NA|TRBJ2-7|many|TRBV27
CASSYGQFYEQYF
TGTGCCAGCAGTTACGGACAGTTCTACGAGCAGTACTTC
>NA|TRBJ1-3|many|TRBV18
CASSLRVFDTNSGNTIYF
TGTGCCAGCTCACTCAGGGTATTCGACACAAACTCTGGAAACACCATATATTTT
>NA|TRBJ1-2|many|TRBV20-1
CSATKPGANYGYTF
TGCAGTGCTACCAAGCCCGGAGCTAACTATGGCTACACCTTC
>NA|TRBJ2-3|many|TRBV7-9
CASTEDTQYF
TGTGCTTCGACGGAGGATACGCAGTATTTT
>TRBD2|TRBJ2-1|many|TRBV3-1
CASSQARASGDNEQFF
TGTGCCAGCAGCCAAGCACGGGCTAGCGGAGACAATGAGCAGTTCTTC
>NA|TRBJ2-7|NA|TRBV4-1
CASSQDPGANSYEQYF
TGCGCCAGCAGCCAAGACCCCGGGGCCAACTCCTACGAGCAGTACTTC